Here is one TCR beta chain with its context. No antigen is known for it. The sample originates from a study of T cell responses to AZD1222 COVID-19 vaccine. Background on the study: Pooling covered second doses at about 4 or about 12 weeks. Points from the study as a whole: Nearly half of spike-specific TCRs reportedly go after variant regions that carry no mutations. Researchers took repertoire samples only after the peak T cell response had come.

V lost 1 base, J lost 4 bases, and 18 bases lay in between. The germline V gene encodes CDR1 LNHDA and CDR2 SQIVND (reference sequence). This CDR3 is built from 17 residues. Sequenced by immunoSEQ multiplex PCR; TCRdb stores in-frame clones only, minus some. The sample holds around 72,000 clones; 87% are singletons and the top ten take more than 20%. The clonotype comes from an adult in good health. The chain recombines TRBV19 with TRBJ2-3, with unresolved D. The sequencing used peripheral blood, collected on day 0 of AZD1222 vaccination. DNA of the CDR3: TGTGCCAGTAGTATAGGAACCGAGTGGGCAAGGGCAGATACGCAGTATTTT. Translation: CASSIGTEWARADTQYF.